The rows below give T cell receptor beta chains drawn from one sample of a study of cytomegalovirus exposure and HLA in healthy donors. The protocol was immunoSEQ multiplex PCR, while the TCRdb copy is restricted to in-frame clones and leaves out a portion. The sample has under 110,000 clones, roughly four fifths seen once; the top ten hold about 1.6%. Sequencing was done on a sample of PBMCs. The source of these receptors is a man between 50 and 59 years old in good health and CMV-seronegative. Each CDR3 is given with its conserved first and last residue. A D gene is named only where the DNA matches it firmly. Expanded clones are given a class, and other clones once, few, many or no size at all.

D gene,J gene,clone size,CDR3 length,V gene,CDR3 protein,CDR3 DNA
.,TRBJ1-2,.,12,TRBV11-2,CASSFDTYGYTF,TGTGCCAGCAGCTTCGACACGTATGGCTACACCTTC
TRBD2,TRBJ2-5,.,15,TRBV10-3,CAIRRRGASGETQYF,TGTGCCATCAGGAGGCGGGGGGCCTCGGGAGAGACCCAGTACTTC
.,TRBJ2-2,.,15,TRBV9,CASSVRSADTGELFF,TGTGCCAGCAGCGTAAGGTCGGCGGACACCGGGGAGCTGTTTTTT
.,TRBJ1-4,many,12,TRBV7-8,CASSRLGEKLFF,TGTGCCAGCAGCCGTCTAGGAGAAAAACTGTTTTTT
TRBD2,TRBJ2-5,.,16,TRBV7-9,CASSSRVAGSKETQYF,TGTGCCAGCAGCTCCCGGGTAGCGGGGTCAAAAGAGACCCAGTACTTC
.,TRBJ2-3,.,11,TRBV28,CASLSPDTQYF,TGTGCCTCACTTAGTCCAGATACGCAGTATTTT
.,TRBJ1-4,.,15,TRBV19,CASSIAGQFNEKLFF,TGTGCCAGTAGTATAGCAGGCCAGTTTAATGAAAAACTGTTTTTT
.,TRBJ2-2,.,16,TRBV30,CAWSAEGAYWTGELFF,TGTGCCTGGAGTGCGGAGGGGGCATATTGGACCGGGGAGCTGTTTTTT
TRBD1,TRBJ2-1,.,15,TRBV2,CASKPGQGASNEQFF,TGTGCCAGCAAACCGGGACAGGGGGCGTCCAATGAGCAGTTCTTC
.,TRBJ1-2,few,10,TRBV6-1,CACRGGSYTF,TGTGCCTGCCGGGGAGGAAGCTACACCTTC
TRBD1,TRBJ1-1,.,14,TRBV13,CASSPRDSNTEAFF,TGTGCCAGCAGCCCCCGGGACAGTAACACTGAAGCTTTCTTT
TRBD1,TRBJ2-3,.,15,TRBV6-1,CASSTPTGVADTQYF,TGTGCCAGCAGTACTCCGACAGGGGTGGCAGATACGCAGTATTTT
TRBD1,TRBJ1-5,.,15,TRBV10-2,CASSWGQGLGQPQHF,TGCGCCAGCAGTTGGGGACAGGGGTTAGGTCAGCCCCAGCATTTT
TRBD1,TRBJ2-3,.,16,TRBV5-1,CASSLARDRAIDTQYF,TGCGCCAGCAGCTTGGCCCGGGACAGGGCAATAGATACGCAGTATTTT
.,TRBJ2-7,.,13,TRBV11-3,CASSSGSSYEQYF,TGTGCCAGCAGCTCGGGGTCATCCTACGAGCAGTACTTC
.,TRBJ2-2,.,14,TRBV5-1,CASSSVRGAGELFF,TGCGCCAGCAGTTCGGTCAGGGGTGCCGGGGAGCTGTTTTTT
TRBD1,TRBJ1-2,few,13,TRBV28,CASSLSDRVGYTF,TGTGCCAGCAGTTTATCGGACAGGGTCGGCTACACCTTC
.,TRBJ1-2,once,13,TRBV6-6,CASSYGGAEGYTF,TGTGCCAGCAGTTACGGGGGGGCAGAGGGCTACACCTTC
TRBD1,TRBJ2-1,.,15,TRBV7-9,CASSLRSEGTGQQFF,TGTGCCAGCAGCTTAAGGTCAGAGGGGACAGGTCAGCAGTTCTTC
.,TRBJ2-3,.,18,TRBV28,CASSSPGMFGPHTDTQYF,TGTGCCAGCAGTTCGCCGGGGATGTTTGGCCCTCACACAGATACGCAGTATTTT
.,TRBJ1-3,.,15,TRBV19,CATSPSSPSGNTIYF,TGTGCCACCTCACCCTCGAGCCCCTCTGGAAACACCATATATTTT
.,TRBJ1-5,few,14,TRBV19,CASSIRGHNQPQHF,TGTGCCAGTAGTATCCGCGGCCACAATCAGCCCCAGCATTTT
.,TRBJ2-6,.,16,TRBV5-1,CASSTGHSSGANVLTF,TGCGCCAGCAGCACGGGACACTCCTCTGGGGCCAACGTCCTGACTTTC
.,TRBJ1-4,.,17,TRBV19,CASSISGGAATNEKLFF,TGTGCCAGTAGTATTTCGGGGGGCGCAGCAACTAATGAAAAACTGTTTTTT
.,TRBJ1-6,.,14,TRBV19,CASLPGGIEAPLHF,TGTGCCAGCCTCCCGGGGGGCATCGAGGCACCCCTCCACTTT
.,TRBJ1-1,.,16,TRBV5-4,CASSLGGSRGLTEAFF,TGTGCCAGCAGCTTGGGGGGGAGCAGGGGTCTCACTGAAGCTTTCTTT
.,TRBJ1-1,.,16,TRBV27,CASSQLPGTIIGGAFF,TGTGCCAGCAGTCAACTACCCGGGACTATCATTGGAGGAGCTTTCTTT
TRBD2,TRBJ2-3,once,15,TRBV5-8,CASSSSGGSTDTQYF,TGTGCCAGCAGCTCATCCGGGGGGTCCACAGATACGCAGTATTTT
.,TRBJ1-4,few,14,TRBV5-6,CASTRGPPGEKLFF,TGTGCCAGCACCCGAGGTCCTCCCGGGGAAAAACTGTTTTTT
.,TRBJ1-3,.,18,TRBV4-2,CASSQDTPGLGSGNTIYF,TGTGCCAGCAGCCAAGATACGCCGGGTCTCGGGTCTGGAAACACCATATATTTT
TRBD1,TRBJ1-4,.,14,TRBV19,CASSAGQGGEKLFF,TGTGCCAGTAGTGCCGGACAGGGCGGGGAAAAACTGTTTTTT
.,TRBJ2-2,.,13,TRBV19,CASSMGTGSELFF,TGTGCCAGTAGTATGGGAACAGGGTCGGAGCTGTTTTTT
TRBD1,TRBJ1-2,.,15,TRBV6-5,CASYTGTGMVGGYTF,TGTGCCAGCTATACCGGGACAGGGATGGTTGGCGGCTACACCTTC
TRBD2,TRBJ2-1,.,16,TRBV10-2,CASSEGGAGGFSEQFF,TGCGCCAGCAGTGAGGGTGGAGCGGGGGGGTTCAGTGAGCAGTTCTTC
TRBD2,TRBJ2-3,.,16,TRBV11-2,CASSYLAGGITDTQYF,TGTGCCAGCAGCTACCTAGCGGGGGGGATCACAGATACGCAGTATTTT
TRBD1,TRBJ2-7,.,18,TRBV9,CASSASPGQFISSYEQYF,TGTGCCAGCAGCGCGTCCCCGGGACAGTTCATTAGCTCCTACGAGCAGTACTTC
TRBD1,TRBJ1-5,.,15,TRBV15,CATSRVTGDNQPQHF,TGTGCCACCAGCAGAGTAACAGGGGACAATCAGCCCCAGCATTTT
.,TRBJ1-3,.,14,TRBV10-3,CAISDALSGNTIYF,TGTGCCATCAGTGATGCACTCTCTGGAAACACCATATATTTT
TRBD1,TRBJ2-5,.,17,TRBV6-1,CASSEAEGQILGETQYF,TGTGCCAGCAGTGAAGCCGAGGGACAGATCCTGGGAGAGACCCAGTACTTC
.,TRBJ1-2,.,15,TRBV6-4,CASSPGSGPSYGYTF,TGTGCCAGCTCGCCGGGTTCGGGTCCCAGCTATGGCTACACCTTC
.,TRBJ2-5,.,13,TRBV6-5,CASSYQGRETQYF,TGTGCCAGCAGTTACCAGGGGCGGGAGACCCAGTACTTC
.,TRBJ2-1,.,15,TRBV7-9,CASSFEAGVRNEQFF,TGTGCCAGCAGCTTCGAGGCAGGGGTTCGTAATGAGCAGTTCTTC
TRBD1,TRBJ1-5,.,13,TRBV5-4,CASSLRQGGPQHF,TGTGCCAGCAGCTTGCGGCAGGGGGGACCCCAGCATTTT
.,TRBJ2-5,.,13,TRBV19,CASSISRQETQYF,TGTGCCAGTAGTATAAGCAGGCAAGAGACCCAGTACTTC
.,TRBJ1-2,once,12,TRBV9,CASSVGGYGYTF,TGTGCCAGCAGCGTAGGAGGTTATGGCTACACCTTC
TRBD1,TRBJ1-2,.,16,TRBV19,CASGQVRLGSGYGYTF,TGTGCCAGTGGACAGGTCCGATTAGGGTCCGGCTATGGCTACACCTTC
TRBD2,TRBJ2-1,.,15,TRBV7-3,CASSLVGGAIGEQFF,TGTGCCAGCAGCTTAGTCGGGGGGGCCATCGGTGAGCAGTTCTTC
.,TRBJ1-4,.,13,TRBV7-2,CASGGGRYEKLFF,TGTGCCAGCGGGGGGGGGCGGTATGAAAAACTGTTTTTT
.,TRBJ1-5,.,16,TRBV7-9,CASSLAVVRGNQPQHF,TGTGCCAGCAGCTTAGCCGTAGTGCGGGGCAATCAGCCCCAGCATTTT
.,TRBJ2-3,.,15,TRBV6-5,CAITVKGHSTDTQYF,TGTGCCATCACAGTTAAGGGACATAGCACAGATACGCAGTATTTT
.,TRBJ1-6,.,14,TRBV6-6,CASRSQGSDSPLHF,TGTGCCAGCAGGTCACAGGGAAGTGATTCACCCCTCCACTTT
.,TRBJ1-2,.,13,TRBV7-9,CASSRGESYGYTF,TGTGCCAGCAGTCGGGGGGAGAGCTATGGCTACACCTTC
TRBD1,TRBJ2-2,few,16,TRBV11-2,CASSLAFRTGSGELFF,TGTGCCAGCAGCTTAGCCTTTAGGACAGGGTCCGGGGAGCTGTTTTTT
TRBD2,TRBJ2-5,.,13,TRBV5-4,CASRSGLAETQYF,TGTGCCAGCAGGTCGGGACTAGCGGAGACCCAGTACTTC
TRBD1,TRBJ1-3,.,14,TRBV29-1,CSVKWDRSGNTIYF,TGCAGCGTGAAGTGGGACAGGTCTGGAAACACCATATATTTT
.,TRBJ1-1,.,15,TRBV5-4,CASSHSTGSDTEAFF,TGTGCCAGCAGTCACTCCACAGGGTCGGACACTGAAGCTTTCTTT
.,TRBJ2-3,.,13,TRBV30,CAWSVGDTDTQYF,TGTGCCTGGAGTGTAGGGGACACAGATACGCAGTATTTT
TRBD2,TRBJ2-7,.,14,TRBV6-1,CASSKGRASNEQYF,TGTGCCAGCAGTAAGGGGAGGGCCAGCAACGAGCAGTACTTC
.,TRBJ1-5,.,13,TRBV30,CAWRADLNQPQHF,TGTGCCTGGAGGGCAGATCTGAATCAGCCCCAGCATTTT
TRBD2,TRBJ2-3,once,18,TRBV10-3,CAISELAGGAFSTDTQYF,TGTGCCATCAGTGAGTTAGCGGGGGGCGCGTTTAGCACAGATACGCAGTATTTT